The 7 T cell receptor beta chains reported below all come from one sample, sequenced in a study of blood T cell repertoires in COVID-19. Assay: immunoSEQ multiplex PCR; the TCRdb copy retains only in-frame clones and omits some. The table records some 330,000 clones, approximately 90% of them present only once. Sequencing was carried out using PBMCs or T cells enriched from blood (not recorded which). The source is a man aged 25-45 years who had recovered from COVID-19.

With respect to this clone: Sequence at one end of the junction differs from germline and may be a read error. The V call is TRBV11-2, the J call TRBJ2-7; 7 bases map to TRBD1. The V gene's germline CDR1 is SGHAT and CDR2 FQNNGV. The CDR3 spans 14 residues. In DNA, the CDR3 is TGTGCAAGCAGGGTCAGTAGACAGGGCCACGAGCAGTACTTC. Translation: CASRVSRQGHEQYF.

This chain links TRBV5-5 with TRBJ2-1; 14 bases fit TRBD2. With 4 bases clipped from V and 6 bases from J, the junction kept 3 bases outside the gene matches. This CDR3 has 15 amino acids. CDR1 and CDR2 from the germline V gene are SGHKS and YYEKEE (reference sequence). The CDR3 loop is CASSGTSGGLNEQFF. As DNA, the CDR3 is TGTGCCAGCAGCGGGACTAGCGGGGGTCTCAATGAGCAGTTCTTC.

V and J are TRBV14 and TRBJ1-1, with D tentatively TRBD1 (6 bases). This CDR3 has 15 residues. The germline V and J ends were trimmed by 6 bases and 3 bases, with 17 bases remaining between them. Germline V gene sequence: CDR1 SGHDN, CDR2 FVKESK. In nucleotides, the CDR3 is TGTGCCAGCAGTCCAACAGGGAGTGAGGACACTGAAGCTTTCTTT. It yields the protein CASSPTGSEDTEAFF.

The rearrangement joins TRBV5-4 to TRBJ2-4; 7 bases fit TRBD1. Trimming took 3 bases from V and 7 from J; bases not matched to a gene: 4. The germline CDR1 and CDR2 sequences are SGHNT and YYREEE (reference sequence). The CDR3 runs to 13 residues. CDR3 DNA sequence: TGTGCCAGCAGCTCTGACAGGGCCAACATTCAGTACTTC. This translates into CASSSDRANIQYF. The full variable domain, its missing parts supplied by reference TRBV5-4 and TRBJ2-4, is ETGVTQSPTHLIKTRGQQVTLRCSSQSGHNTVSWYQQALGQGPQFIFQYYREEENGRGNFPPRFSGLQFPNYSSELNVNALELDDSALYLCASSSDRANIQYFGAGTRLSVL.

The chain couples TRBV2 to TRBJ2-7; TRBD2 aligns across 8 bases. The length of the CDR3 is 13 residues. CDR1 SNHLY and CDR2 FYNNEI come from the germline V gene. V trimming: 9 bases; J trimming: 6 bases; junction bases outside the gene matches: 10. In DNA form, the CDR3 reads TGTGCCAGATACAGCGGGGGTGCGGCCGAGCAGTACTTC. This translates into CARYSGGAAEQYF.

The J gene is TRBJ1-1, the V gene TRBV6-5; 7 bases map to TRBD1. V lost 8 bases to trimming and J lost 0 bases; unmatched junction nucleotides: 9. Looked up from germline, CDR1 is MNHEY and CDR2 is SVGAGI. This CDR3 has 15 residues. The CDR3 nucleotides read TGTGCCAGCCCCGGGACAGTCTACATGAACACTGAAGCTTTCTTT. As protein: CASPGTVYMNTEAFF.

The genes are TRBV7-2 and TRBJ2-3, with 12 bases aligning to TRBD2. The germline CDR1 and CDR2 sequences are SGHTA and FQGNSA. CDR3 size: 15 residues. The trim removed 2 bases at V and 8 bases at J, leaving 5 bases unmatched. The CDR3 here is CASSLSTSGSGTQYF. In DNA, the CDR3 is TGTGCCAGCAGCTTATCGACTAGCGGGAGTGGTACGCAGTATTTT.